This TCR beta chain comes out of a study of CD8+ T cells in alopecia areata. The CDR3 is 13 amino acids. Per the germline V gene, CDR1 is NNHDY and CDR2 is SYVADS. With 5 bases removed from V and 0 bases from J, the gap between germline ends came to 8 bases. This clone was detected a few times. The antigen remains unidentified. A much more abundant neighbour one base away suggests this may be a read error. Gene labels here are mouse ones. The read finishes 4 residues shy of the CDR3 end, and the germline J gene is used to complete it. Study results and caveats: In patients, TCRs were shared less clearly than in mice, and HLA may possibly be involved. Researchers report lesional scalp, most notably alopecia totalis/universalis, outstripped normal scalp in clonality.

It was with CD4, CD8alpha, NKG2D, NKG2ACE and other markers that pooled cutaneous lymph node cells were sorted. Sequencing relied on a cDNA template that was reverse transcribed from extracted RNA. TCRdb's table, derived via immunoSEQ multiplex PCR, lists solely in-frame clones and lacks some. The sample yields over 250,000 clones, without any singletons. This clonotype was obtained from a C3H/HeJ mouse with alopecia areata. MHC haplotype: H2-k. The rearrangement uses TRBV13-3 and TRBJ1-2; D unclear. Source material: CD4+ T cells sorted from a lymph node. CDR3 bases read: TGTGCCAGCAGCCCGACAACAAACTCC. This sequence encodes CASSPTTNS. The whole CDR3 sequence is CASSPTTNSDYTF.